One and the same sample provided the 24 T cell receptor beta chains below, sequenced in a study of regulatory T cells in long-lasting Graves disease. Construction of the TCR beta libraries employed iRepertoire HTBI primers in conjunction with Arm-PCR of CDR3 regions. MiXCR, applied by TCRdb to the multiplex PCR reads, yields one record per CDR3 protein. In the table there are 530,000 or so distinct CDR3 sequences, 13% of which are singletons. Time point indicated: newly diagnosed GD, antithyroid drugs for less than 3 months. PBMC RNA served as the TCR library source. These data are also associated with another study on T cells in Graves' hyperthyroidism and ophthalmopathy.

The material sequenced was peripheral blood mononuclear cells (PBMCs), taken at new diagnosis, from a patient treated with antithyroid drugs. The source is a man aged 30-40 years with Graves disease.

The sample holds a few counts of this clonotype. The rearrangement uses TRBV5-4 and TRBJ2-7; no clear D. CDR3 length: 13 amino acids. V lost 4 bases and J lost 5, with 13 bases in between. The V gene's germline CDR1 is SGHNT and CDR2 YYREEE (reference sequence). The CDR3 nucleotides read TGTGCCAGCAGCAAGATTGAGGACCACGAGCAGTACTTC. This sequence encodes CASSKIEDHEQYF.

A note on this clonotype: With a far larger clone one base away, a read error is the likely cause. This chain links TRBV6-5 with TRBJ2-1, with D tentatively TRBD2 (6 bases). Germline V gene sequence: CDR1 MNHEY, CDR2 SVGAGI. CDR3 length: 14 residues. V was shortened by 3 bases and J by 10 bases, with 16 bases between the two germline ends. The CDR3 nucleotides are TGTGCCAGCAGTTATGCTAGCGAGGCCTACGAGCAGTTCTTC. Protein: CASSYASEAYEQFF.

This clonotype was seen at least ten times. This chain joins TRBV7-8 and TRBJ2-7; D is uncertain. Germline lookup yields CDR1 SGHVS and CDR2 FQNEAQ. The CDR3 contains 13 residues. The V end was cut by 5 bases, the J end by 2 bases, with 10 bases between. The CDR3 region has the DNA TGTGCCAGCAGCACTACCCCCCCCTACGAGCAGTACTTC. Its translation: CASSTTPPYEQYF.

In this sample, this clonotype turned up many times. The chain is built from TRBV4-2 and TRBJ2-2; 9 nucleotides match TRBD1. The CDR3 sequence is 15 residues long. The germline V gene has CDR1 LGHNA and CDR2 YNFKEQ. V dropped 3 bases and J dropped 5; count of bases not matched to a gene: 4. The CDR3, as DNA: TGTGCCAGCAGCCAGGCCGGGACAGGGACCGGGGAGCTGTTTTTT. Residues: CASSQAGTGTGELFF.

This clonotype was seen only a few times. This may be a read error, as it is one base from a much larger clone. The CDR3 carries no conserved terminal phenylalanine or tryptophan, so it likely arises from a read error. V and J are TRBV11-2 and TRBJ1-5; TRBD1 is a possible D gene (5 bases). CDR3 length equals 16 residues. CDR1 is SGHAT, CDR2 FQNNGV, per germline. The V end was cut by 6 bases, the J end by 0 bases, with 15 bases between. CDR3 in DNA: TGTGCCAGCAGTGAAGGGGCGGATTATAGCAATCAGCCCCAGCATTCT. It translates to CASSEGADYSNQPQHS.

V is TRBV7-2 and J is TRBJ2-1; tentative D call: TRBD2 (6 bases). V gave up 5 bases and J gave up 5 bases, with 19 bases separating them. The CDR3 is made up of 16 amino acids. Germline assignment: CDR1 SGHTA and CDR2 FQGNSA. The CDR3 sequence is CASSVRRDSLNNEQFF. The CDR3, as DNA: TGTGCCAGCAGCGTTCGGAGGGACTCGCTTAACAATGAGCAGTTCTTC.

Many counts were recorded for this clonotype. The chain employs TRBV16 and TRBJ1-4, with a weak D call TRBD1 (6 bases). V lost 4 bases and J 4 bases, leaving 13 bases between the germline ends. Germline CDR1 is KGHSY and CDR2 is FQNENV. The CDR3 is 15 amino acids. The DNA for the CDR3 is TGTGCCAGCAGCCCTCCGGGGGCAGATAATGAAAAACTGTTTTTT. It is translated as CASSPPGADNEKLFF.

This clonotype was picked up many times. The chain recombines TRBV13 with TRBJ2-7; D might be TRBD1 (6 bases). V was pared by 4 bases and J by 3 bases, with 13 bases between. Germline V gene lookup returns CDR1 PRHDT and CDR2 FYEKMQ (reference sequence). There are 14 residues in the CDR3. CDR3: CASSSPTRGYEQYF. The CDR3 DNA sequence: TGTGCCAGCAGCTCGCCGACCAGGGGCTACGAGCAGTACTTC.

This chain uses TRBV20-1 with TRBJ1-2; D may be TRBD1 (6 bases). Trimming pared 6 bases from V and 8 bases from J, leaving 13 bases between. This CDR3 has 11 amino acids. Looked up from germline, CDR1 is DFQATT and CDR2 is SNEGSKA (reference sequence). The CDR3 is CSAQLGGGYTF. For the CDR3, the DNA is TGCAGTGCCCAGTTAGGGGGGGGCTACACCTTC.

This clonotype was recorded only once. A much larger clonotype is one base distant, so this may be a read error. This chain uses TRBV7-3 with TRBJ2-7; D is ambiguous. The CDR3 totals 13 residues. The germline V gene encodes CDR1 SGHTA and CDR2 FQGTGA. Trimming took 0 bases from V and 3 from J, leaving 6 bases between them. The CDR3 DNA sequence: TGTGCCAGCAGCTTAACCCTCCTCTACGAGCAGTACTTC. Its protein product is CASSLTLLYEQYF.

The CDR3, as DNA: TGTGCCAGCAGATTAACAGGGGTGACTAATGAAAAACTGTTTTTT. It specifies CASRLTGVTNEKLFF. The chain carries TRBV7-9 and TRBJ1-4; 7 bases line up with TRBD1. The CDR3 runs 15 residues. CDR1 and CDR2 from the germline V gene are SEHNR and FQNEAQ (reference sequence). Losses at the gene ends were 6 bases for V and 2 bases for J; bases not matched to a gene: 6. Full variable domain (outside the CDR3, taken from reference TRBV7-9 and TRBJ1-4): DTGVSQNPRHKITKRGQNVTFRCDPISEHNRLYWYRQTLGQGPEFLTYFQNEAQLEKSRLLSDRFSAERPKGSFSTLEIQRTEQGDSAMYLCASRLTGVTNEKLFFGSGTQLSVL.

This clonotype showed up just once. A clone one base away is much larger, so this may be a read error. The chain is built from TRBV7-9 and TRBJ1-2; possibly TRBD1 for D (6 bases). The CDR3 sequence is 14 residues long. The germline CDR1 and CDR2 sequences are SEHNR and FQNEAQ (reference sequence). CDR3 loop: CASGLGGRGYGYTF. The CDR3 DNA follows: TGTGCCAGCGGCTTAGGCGGCAGGGGCTATGGCTACACCTTC. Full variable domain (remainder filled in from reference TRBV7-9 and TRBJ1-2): DTGVSQNPRHKITKRGQNVTFRCDPISEHNRLYWYRQTLGQGPEFLTYFQNEAQLEKSRLLSDRFSAERPKGSFSTLEIQRTEQGDSAMYLCASGLGGRGYGYTFGSGTRLTVV.

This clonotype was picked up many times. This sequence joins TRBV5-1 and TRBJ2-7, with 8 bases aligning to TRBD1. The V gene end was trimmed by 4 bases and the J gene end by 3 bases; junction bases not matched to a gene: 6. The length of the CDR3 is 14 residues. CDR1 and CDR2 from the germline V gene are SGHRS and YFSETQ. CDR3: CASSLDRAIYEQYF. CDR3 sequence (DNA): TGCGCCAGCAGCCTGGACAGGGCGATCTACGAGCAGTACTTC. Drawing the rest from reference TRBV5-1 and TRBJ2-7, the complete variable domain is KAGVTQTPRYLIKTRGQQVTLSCSPISGHRSVSWYQQTPGQGLQFLFEYFSETQRNKGNFPGRFSGRQFSNSRSEMNVSTLELGDSALYLCASSLDRAIYEQYFGPGTRLTVT.

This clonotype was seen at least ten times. The CDR3 nucleotides read TGTGCCGTTTCCGGGACGCCGGGACTAGCGGCCACAAACACCGGGGAGCTGTTTTTT. Translated, it gives CAVSGTPGLAATNTGELFF. This chain joins TRBV24-1 and TRBJ2-2, with 11 bases lining up with TRBD2. This CDR3 has 19 residues. Germline assignment: CDR1 KGHDR and CDR2 SFDVKD. The V segment lost 12 bases and the J segment 2 bases; nucleotides outside the gene matches: 19.

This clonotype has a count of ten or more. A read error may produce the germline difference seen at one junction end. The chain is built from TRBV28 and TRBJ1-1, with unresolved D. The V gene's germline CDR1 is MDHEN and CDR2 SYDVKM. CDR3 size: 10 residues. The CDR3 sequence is CASRNSEAFF. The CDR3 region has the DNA TGTGCCAGCAGAAACAGTGAAGCTTTCTTT.

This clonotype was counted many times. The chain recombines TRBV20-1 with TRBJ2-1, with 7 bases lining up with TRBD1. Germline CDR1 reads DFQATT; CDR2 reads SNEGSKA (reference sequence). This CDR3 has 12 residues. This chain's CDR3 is CSVGQNYNEQFF. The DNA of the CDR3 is TGCAGCGTGGGACAGAATTACAATGAGCAGTTCTTC.

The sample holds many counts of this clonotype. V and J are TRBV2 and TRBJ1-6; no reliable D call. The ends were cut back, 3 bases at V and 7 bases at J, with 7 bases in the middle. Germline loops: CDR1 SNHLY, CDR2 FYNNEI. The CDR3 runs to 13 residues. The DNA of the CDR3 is TGTGCCAGCAGTGACAGATTAAATTCACCCCTCCACTTT. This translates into CASSDRLNSPLHF. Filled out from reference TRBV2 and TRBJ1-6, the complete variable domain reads EPEVTQTPSHQVTQMGQEVILRCVPISNHLYFYWYRQILGQKVEFLVSFYNNEISEKSEIFDDQFSVERPDGSNFTLKIRSTKLEDSAMYFCASSDRLNSPLHFGNGTRLTVT.

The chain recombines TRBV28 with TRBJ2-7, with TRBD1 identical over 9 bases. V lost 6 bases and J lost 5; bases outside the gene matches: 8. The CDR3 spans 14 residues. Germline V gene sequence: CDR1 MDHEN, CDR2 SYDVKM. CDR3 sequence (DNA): TGTGCCAGCAGATTGGACAGGGGTCCCAACGAGCAGTACTTC. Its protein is CASRLDRGPNEQYF.

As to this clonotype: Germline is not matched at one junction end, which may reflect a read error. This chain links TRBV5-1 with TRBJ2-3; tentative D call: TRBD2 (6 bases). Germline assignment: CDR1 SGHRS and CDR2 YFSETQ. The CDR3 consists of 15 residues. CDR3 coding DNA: TGTGCCAGCAGTAGCGGACTCGGGGGCACAGATACGCAGTATTTT. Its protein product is CASSSGLGGTDTQYF.

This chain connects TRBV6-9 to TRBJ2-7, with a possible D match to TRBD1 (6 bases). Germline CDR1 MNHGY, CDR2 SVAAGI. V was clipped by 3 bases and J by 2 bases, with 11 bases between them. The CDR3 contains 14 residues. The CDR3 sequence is CASSYGRGPYEQYF. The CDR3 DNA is TGTGCCAGCAGTTACGGCAGGGGACCCTACGAGCAGTACTTC.

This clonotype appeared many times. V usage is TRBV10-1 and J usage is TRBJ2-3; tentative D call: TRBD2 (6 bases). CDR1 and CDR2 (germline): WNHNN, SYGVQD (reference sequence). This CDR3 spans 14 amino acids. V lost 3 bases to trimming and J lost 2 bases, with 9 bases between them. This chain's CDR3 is CASSETSFTDTQYF. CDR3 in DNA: TGCGCCAGCAGTGAAACTAGCTTCACAGATACGCAGTATTTT.

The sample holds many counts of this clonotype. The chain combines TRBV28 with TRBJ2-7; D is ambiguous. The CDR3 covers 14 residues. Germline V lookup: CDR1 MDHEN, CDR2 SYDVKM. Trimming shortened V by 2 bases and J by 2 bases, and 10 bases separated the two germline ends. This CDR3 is CASSLPAGPYEQYF. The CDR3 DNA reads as TGTGCCAGCAGTTTACCGGCCGGACCCTACGAGCAGTACTTC. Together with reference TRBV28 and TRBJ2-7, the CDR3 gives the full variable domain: DVKVTQSSRYLVKRTGEKVFLECVQDMDHENMFWYRQDPGLGLRLIYFSYDVKMKEKGDIPEGYSVSREKKERFSLILESASTNQTSMYLCASSLPAGPYEQYFGPGTRLTVT.

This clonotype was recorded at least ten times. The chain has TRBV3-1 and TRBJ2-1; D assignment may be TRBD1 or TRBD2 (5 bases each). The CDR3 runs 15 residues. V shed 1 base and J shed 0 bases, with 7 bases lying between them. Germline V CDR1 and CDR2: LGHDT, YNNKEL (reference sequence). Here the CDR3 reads CASSQAGSSYNEQFF. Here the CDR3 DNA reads TGTGCCAGCAGCCAAGCAGGGAGCTCCTACAATGAGCAGTTCTTC.

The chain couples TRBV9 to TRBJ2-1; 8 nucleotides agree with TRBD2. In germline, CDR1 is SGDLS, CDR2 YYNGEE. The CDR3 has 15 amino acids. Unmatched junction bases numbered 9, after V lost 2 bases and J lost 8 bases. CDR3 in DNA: TGTGCCAGCAGCGTGGCCGGGACTAGGTCCCATGAGCAGTTCTTC. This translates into CASSVAGTRSHEQFF. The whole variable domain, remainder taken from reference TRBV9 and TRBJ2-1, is DSGVTQTPKHLITATGQRVTLRCSPRSGDLSVYWYQQSLDQGLQFLIQYYNGEERAKGNILERFSAQQFPDLHSELNLSSLELGDSALYFCASSVAGTRSHEQFFGPGTRLTVL.